Only one count was recorded for the clone carrying this T cell receptor beta chain. Antigen unknown. This PCR relied on a set of 60 Vbeta primers and 13 Jbeta primers. The repertoire was sequenced with immunoSEQ multiplex PCR; TCRdb's copy has only in-frame clones and lacks some. The repertoire includes some 150,000 clones, about 60% of them detected once, and approximately 7% sits in the top ten. These data are taken from a study of cytomegalovirus exposure and HLA in healthy donors. Study-wide results and limits: Sequencing artifact likely explains a cluster of highly shared sequence variants. The classifier reportedly diagnosed cytomegalovirus status with high sensitivity and specificity. Among TCR beta chains, those listed as cytomegalovirus-associated numbered about 160.

V was cut by 2 bases and J by 5 bases, with 20 bases left in between. CDR3 length equals 17 residues. Germline CDR1 is SGHTA and CDR2 is FQGNSA. The sequence derives from a woman aged 55-75 years in good health and CMV-seropositive. The chain couples TRBV7-2 to TRBJ2-3, with D unclear. The sequenced sample was PBMCs. The CDR3 sequence: CASSLSSRSGPLDTQYF. In nucleotides, the CDR3 is TGTGCCAGCAGCTTATCATCCCGGAGTGGTCCCTTAGATACGCAGTATTTT.